The 3 T cell receptor beta chains in this list originate from one sample, sequenced in a study of control samples from healthy donors and cancer patients. Clones were read by immunoSEQ multiplex PCR, and TCRdb kept only the in-frame ones, dropping some. The sample holds about 150,000 clones, approximately 91% seen once. The source material was blood. These receptors were taken from a woman aged 40 to 50 in good health.

The rearrangement joins TRBV6-5 to TRBJ1-1; 7 bases are shared with TRBD1. The CDR3 is 16 amino acids. Per the germline V gene, CDR1 is MNHEY and CDR2 is SVGAGI. Losses at the gene ends were 0 bases for V and 0 bases for J; bases not matched to a gene: 4. The CDR3 loop is CASSYSSQGLNTEAFF. The CDR3, as DNA: TGTGCCAGCAGTTACTCCTCACAGGGGTTGAACACTGAAGCTTTCTTT.

CDR3 bases: TGTGCCAGCAGCCTCTCGGGGGTAGAGACCCAGTACTTC. Its translation is CASSLSGVETQYF. J is TRBJ2-5 and V is TRBV3-1 (or the pseudogene TRBV3-2), with a tentative D call TRBD2 (6 bases). Trimming cost V 4 bases and J 4 bases, with 10 bases left between them. CDR1 is LGHDT, CDR2 YNNKEL, per germline (reference sequence). CDR3 length equals 13 residues.

This rearrangement joins TRBV29-1 to TRBJ1-2; D ambiguous. The CDR3 has 13 residues. V was pared by 7 bases and J by 5 bases, with 17 bases between. Germline assignment: CDR1 SQVTM and CDR2 ANQGSEA. The CDR3 sequence: CSAPENTVYGYTF. DNA for the CDR3: TGCAGCGCTCCAGAAAACACCGTTTATGGCTACACCTTC.